This TCR beta chain was profiled in a study of shared clonotypes between healthy human individuals. The data were produced by immunoSEQ multiplex PCR, yet TCRdb's version contains in-frame clones alone and is incomplete. The sample records 950,000 to 1,200,000 clones, roughly 80% being singletons. Study results and limitations: Rarefaction gave evidence that sorted-subset sequencing remained incomplete despite large depth. With several donors compared, roughly 5% of naive CD4 clonotypes were shared.

The CDR3 covers 12 residues. With 1 base removed from V and 12 bases from J, the gap between germline ends came to 12 bases. CDR1 SGHTA and CDR2 FQGNSA come from the germline V gene. The donors, healthy adults who were HIV-negative, had experienced no recent acute infections or vaccinations. With respect to this clone: Its antigen is unidentified.

The chain couples TRBV7-2 to TRBJ1-1, with D possibly TRBD1 on 6 matching bases. The sequenced sample consisted of memory CD4+ T cells from PBMCs. Described subset: CD45RA-negative fraction. The TCR comes from a man between 18 and 35 years old in good health. Some clones in this sample may be carry-over from other donors' samples. The CDR3 region has the DNA TGTGCCAGCAGCTTAGTCCAGGGGTGGTCTTTCTTT. Protein: CASSLVQGWSFF.